This is a list of T cell receptor beta chains from one sample in a study of OX40 agonist ivuxolimab in advanced cancers. Some clones are missing from TCRdb's copy, which holds only in-frame ones; the method was immunoSEQ multiplex PCR. The table lists under 85,000 clones, more than 75% of them singletons. This specimen consisted of CD4+ or CD8+ T cells sorted from blood, obtained in a trial of the OX40 agonist ivuxolimab. Every receptor here comes from an adult with an advanced solid tumor such as melanoma, head and neck, liver or kidney cancer. The CDR3 runs from the conserved cysteine through the conserved F or W.

J gene,V gene,CDR3 protein
TRBJ2-5,TRBV5-1,CASKTLWAEETQYF
TRBJ1-2,TRBV19,CASRGDKNYGYTF
TRBJ1-1,TRBV18,CASSPEVSWEAFF
TRBJ2-1,TRBV18,CASSQGGSLYNEQFF
TRBJ2-7,TRBV6-1,CASSSSNLAEQYF
TRBJ1-5,TRBV1,CTSSQGNPPSNQPQHF
TRBJ2-3,TRBV6-5,CASSRNRVTDTQYF
TRBJ2-5,TRBV5-1,CASSRSTGDEETQYF
TRBJ1-5,TRBV7-9,CASSLDSGISNQPQHF
TRBJ2-7,TRBV19,CASSSGGASYEQYF
TRBJ2-7,TRBV18,CASSQGAYEQYF
TRBJ1-3,TRBV13,CASSLGPSSGNTIYF
TRBJ2-7,TRBV11-2,CASSLNVAYEQYF
TRBJ1-2,TRBV9,CASSVEQGGGYTF
TRBJ2-5,TRBV11-2,CASSLGLAGDLETQYF
TRBJ1-6,TRBV11-2,CASSSDSGFSPLHF
TRBJ1-2,TRBV19,CASSIWDMGGYTF
TRBJ1-5,TRBV7-2,CASSQGGGRDQHF
TRBJ2-3,TRBV6-4,CASNHSLSSTDTQYF
TRBJ2-2,TRBV7-9,CASSPTGELFF
TRBJ1-1,TRBV10-3,CAISESMGTVEAFF
TRBJ1-3,TRBV19,CASSELFSGNTIYF
TRBJ1-5,TRBV5-5,CASSQYDREGAPQHF
TRBJ1-3,TRBV7-9,CASSFSGNTIYF
TRBJ2-1,TRBV27,CASSLSGLEQFF
TRBJ1-5,TRBV21-1,CASRGQGARIPNQPQHF
TRBJ2-3,TRBV5-6,CASSPGGSTDTQYF
TRBJ1-2,TRBV29-1,CSVVTGGVDGYTF
TRBJ1-1,TRBV10-1,CASNQRTRPDTEAFF
TRBJ1-4,TRBV27,CASSLGVNEKLFF
TRBJ1-5,TRBV28,CASSDPGNQPQHF
TRBJ2-7,TRBV28,CASSPPGQGLYEQYF
TRBJ1-1,TRBV28,CASSLPGHTEAFF
TRBJ1-2,TRBV14,CASSQSSGGYTF
TRBJ1-1,TRBV6-5,CASSYRVEFEAFF
TRBJ2-5,TRBV28,CASRPPGIQETQYF
TRBJ2-7,TRBV6-1,CASSAFGQGAYEQYF